This T cell receptor beta chain was identified in a study of cytomegalovirus exposure and HLA in healthy donors. The V segment lost 3 bases and the J segment 1 base; nucleotides outside the gene matches: 5. The CDR3 spans 15 residues. From germline, CDR1 is SGHRS and CDR2 YFSETQ. Use of 60 Vbeta and 13 Jbeta primers characterized the PCR. TCRdb keeps only in-frame clones here, not all; method: immunoSEQ multiplex PCR. The sample totals 150,000 to 200,000 clones. The source material was PBMCs. The sequence was collected from an older woman in good health and CMV-seronegative. This chain links TRBV5-1 with TRBJ2-7; the match to TRBD1 covers 9 bases. This CDR3 reads CASSSSTGGSYEQYF. The CDR3, as DNA: TGCGCCAGCAGCTCCTCGACAGGGGGGTCCTACGAGCAGTACTTC.